What follows are 10 T cell receptor beta chains derived from one specimen sequenced in a study of vaccination effects on CD4 cells after COVID-19. ViraFEST assay sequencing came after antigen-specific CD4+ T cells were expanded with viral peptide pools. Culture proceeded for under twelve days, and CD4+ T cells were then isolated. The protocol was immunoSEQ multiplex PCR, while the TCRdb copy is restricted to in-frame clones and leaves out a portion. This table holds 70,000 to 95,000 clones, about 70% found once. These receptors lack a known antigen. The sample was CD4+ T cells from PBMCs cultured with HCoV-229E spike peptides, taken before COVID-19 vaccination. These receptors came from a human donor who received a COVID-19 vaccine.

The chain recombines TRBV6-6 with TRBJ1-3; 7 bases map to TRBD1. The CDR3 length is 15 residues. The germline gives CDR1 MNHNY, CDR2 SVGAGI (reference sequence). With 6 bases clipped from V and 0 bases from J, the junction kept 5 bases outside the gene matches. The CDR3 DNA sequence: TGTGCCAGCAGGACACAGGGGAACTCTGGAAACACCATATATTTT. Amino acid sequence: CASRTQGNSGNTIYF.

In its sample, this clone was seen a few times. The gene calls are TRBV7-9 and TRBJ1-3, with D possibly TRBD1 on 5 matching bases. The V gene lost 1 base and the J gene lost 2 bases, with 12 bases spanning the gap. This CDR3 contains 16 residues. Germline CDR1 is SEHNR and CDR2 is FQNEAQ (reference sequence). In nucleotides, the CDR3 is TGTGCCAGCAGCTTAGGGGAGCAGGGAGCTGGAAACACCATATATTTT. Encoded protein: CASSLGEQGAGNTIYF.

The rearrangement joins TRBV6-5 to TRBJ1-1; 7 bases are shared with TRBD1. This CDR3 spans 14 amino acids. The trim removed 6 bases at V and 4 bases at J, leaving 8 bases unmatched. Germline V lookup: CDR1 MNHEY, CDR2 SVGAGI. DNA for the CDR3: TGTGCCAGCAGGCTCACAGGGGTAAGCACTGAAGCTTTCTTT. Residues: CASRLTGVSTEAFF.

This rearrangement joins TRBV28 to TRBJ2-6; D assignment may be TRBD1 or TRBD2 (5 bases each). Germline V lookup: CDR1 MDHEN, CDR2 SYDVKM. V lost 6 bases to trimming and J lost 2 bases, with 11 bases between them. The CDR3 is 15 residues long. This CDR3 is CASRFRDAGANVLTF. In nucleotides, the CDR3 is TGTGCCAGCAGGTTCAGGGACGCTGGGGCCAACGTCCTGACTTTC.

This sequence joins TRBV7-2 and TRBJ1-3, with 11 bases identical to TRBD1. The CDR3 has 18 amino acids. Germline CDR1 and CDR2: SGHTA and FQGNSA. V lost 1 base and J lost 3; bases outside the gene matches: 8. Here the CDR3 reads CASSLVDRGLFGGNTIYF. CDR3 bases: TGTGCCAGCAGCTTAGTGGACAGGGGGCTTTTTGGTGGAAACACCATATATTTT.

This clone was seen once. This chain links TRBV30 with TRBJ1-5, with D tentatively TRBD1 (5 bases). The CDR3 has 14 amino acids. CDR1 GTSNPN and CDR2 SVGIG come from the germline V gene (reference sequence). Trimming took 4 bases from V and 3 from J, leaving 13 bases between them. The CDR3 spells CAWTADGHNQPQHF. CDR3 nucleotides: TGTGCCTGGACGGCGGACGGACACAATCAGCCCCAGCATTTT.

The rearrangement links TRBV2 to TRBJ2-7; unclear D gene. CDR3 length equals 13 residues. Germline V lookup: CDR1 SNHLY, CDR2 FYNNEI. V lost 4 bases to trimming and J lost 3 bases, with 10 bases between them. The CDR3, as DNA: TGTGCCAGCAGTGTCGACACTATCTACGAGCAGTACGTC. Amino acids: CASSVDTIYEQYV.

The rearrangement links TRBV11-2 to TRBJ1-1; D is unclear. The germline gives CDR1 SGHAT, CDR2 FQNNGV. The CDR3 spans 13 residues. Trimming left V 5 bases short and J 1 base short, with 8 bases between. CDR3 sequence: CASSVHTNTEAFF. The CDR3 bases are TGTGCCAGCAGCGTCCATACGAACACTGAAGCTTTCTTT.

The gene calls are TRBV6-6 and TRBJ2-1, with D maybe TRBD2 (6 bases). Germline values: CDR1 MNHNY, CDR2 SVGAGI (reference sequence). Trimming pared 5 bases from V and 10 bases from J, leaving 9 bases between. The CDR3 has 11 amino acids. This CDR3 reads CASSPGLEQFF. CDR3 in DNA: TGTGCCAGCAGTCCCGGACTAGAGCAGTTCTTC.

This chain uses TRBV30 with TRBJ2-2; no definite D call. V dropped 2 bases and J dropped 0 bases, with 7 bases sitting between them. Germline lookup yields CDR1 GTSNPN and CDR2 SVGIG (reference sequence). The CDR3 sequence is 14 residues long. The CDR3 spells CAWSLSANTGELFF. The DNA of the CDR3 is TGTGCCTGGAGTTTGTCCGCGAACACCGGGGAGCTGTTTTTT.